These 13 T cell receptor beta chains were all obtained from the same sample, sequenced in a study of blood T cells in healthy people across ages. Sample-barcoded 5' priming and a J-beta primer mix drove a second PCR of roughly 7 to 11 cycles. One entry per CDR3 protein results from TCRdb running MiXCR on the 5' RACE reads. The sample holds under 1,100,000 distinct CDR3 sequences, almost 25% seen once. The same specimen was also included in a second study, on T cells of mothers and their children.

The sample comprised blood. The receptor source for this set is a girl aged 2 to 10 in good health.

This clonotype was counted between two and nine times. The CDR3 coding sequence is TGCAGCGTGGGGGCGATGGGGGACGAGCAGTACTTC. It is translated as CSVGAMGDEQYF. J is TRBJ2-7 and V is TRBV29-1; D is possibly TRBD1 (6 bases). The germline V and J ends were trimmed by 6 bases and 5 bases, with 14 bases remaining between them. The CDR3 extends over 12 amino acids. Germline V CDR1 and CDR2: SQVTM, ANQGSEA.

CDR3 in amino acids: CASSSPLGDYGYTF. The DNA of the CDR3 is TGTGCCAGCAGCTCACCGCTAGGCGACTATGGCTACACCTTC. V and J are TRBV7-9 and TRBJ1-2; D gene unclear. Germline lookup yields CDR1 SEHNR and CDR2 FQNEAQ (reference sequence). Trimming shortened V by 4 bases and J by 3 bases, and 12 bases separated the two germline ends. The CDR3 contains 14 residues.

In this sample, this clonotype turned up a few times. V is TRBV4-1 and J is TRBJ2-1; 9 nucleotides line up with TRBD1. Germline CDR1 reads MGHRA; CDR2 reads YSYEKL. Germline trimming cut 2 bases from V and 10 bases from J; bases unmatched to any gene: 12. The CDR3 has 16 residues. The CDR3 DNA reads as TGCGCCAGCAGCCAACCCCCGACAGGGGGAAGATTGGAGCAGTTCTTC. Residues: CASSQPPTGGRLEQFF.

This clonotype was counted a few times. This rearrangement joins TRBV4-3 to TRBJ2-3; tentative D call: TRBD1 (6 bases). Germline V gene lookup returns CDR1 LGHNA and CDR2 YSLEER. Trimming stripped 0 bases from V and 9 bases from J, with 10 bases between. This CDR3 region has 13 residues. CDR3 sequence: CASSQDQGFTQYF. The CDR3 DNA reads TGCGCCAGCAGCCAAGATCAGGGGTTCACGCAGTATTTT.

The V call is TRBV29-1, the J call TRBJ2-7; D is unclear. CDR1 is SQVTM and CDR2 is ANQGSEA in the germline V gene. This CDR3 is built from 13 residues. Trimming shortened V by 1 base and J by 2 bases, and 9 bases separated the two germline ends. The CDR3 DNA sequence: TGCAGCGTTGAAGGTAGTACCACCTACGAGCAGTACTTC. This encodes CSVEGSTTYEQYF.

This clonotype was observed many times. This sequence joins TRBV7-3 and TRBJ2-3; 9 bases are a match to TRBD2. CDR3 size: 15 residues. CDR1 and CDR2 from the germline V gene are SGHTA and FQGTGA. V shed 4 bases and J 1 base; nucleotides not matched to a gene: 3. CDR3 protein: CASSSGTSRTDTQYF. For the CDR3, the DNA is TGTGCCAGCAGCTCCGGGACTAGCCGCACAGATACGCAGTATTTT.

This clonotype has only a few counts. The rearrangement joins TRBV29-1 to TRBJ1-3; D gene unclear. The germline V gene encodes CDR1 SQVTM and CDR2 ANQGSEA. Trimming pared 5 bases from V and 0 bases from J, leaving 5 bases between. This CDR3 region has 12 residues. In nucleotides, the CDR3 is TGCAGCGTTAGGGTCTCTGGAAACACCATATATTTT. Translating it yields CSVRVSGNTIYF.

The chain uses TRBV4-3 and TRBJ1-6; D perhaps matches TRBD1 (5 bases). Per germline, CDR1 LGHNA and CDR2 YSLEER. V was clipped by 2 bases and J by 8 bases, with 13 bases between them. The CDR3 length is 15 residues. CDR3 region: CASSQYFRGDSPLHF. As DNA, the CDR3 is TGCGCCAGCAGCCAATATTTTAGGGGAGATTCACCCCTCCACTTT.

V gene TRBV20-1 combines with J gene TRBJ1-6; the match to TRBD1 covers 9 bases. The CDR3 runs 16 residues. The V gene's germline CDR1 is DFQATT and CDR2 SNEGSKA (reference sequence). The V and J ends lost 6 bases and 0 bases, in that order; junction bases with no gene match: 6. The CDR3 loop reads CSAQGQGSSYNSPLHF. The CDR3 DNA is TGCAGTGCCCAGGGACAGGGTAGCTCCTATAATTCACCCCTCCACTTT.

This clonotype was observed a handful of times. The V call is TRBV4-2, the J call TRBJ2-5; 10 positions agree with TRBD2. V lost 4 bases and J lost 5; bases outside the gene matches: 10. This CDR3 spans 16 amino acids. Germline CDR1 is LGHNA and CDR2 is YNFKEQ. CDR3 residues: CASSPDAAGGWETQYF. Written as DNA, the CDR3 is TGTGCCAGCAGCCCAGATGCAGCGGGAGGGTGGGAGACCCAGTACTTC.

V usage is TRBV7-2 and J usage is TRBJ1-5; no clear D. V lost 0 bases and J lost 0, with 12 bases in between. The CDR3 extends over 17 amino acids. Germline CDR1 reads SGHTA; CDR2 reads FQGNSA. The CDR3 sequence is CASSLARLRYSNQPQHF. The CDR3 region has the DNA TGTGCCAGCAGCTTAGCGCGTCTCAGATATAGCAATCAGCCCCAGCATTTT.

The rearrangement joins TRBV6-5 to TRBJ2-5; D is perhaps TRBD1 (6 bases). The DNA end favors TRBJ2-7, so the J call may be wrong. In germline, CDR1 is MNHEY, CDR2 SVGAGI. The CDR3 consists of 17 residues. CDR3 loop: CASSYSLQGIVLSEQYF. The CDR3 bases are TGTGCCAGCAGTTACTCCTTACAGGGTATTGTTTTAAGCGAGCAGTACTTC.

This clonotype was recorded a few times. In nucleotides, the CDR3 is TGTGCCAGCAGCCCACTTGACGTAGGAAACATTCAGTACTTC. The encoded protein is CASSPLDVGNIQYF. J is TRBJ2-4 and V is TRBV13; D is ambiguous. Germline V gene sequence: CDR1 PRHDT, CDR2 FYEKMQ (reference sequence). The CDR3 sequence is 14 residues long. Trimming took off 5 bases at V and 6 bases at J, with 14 bases between the two ends.